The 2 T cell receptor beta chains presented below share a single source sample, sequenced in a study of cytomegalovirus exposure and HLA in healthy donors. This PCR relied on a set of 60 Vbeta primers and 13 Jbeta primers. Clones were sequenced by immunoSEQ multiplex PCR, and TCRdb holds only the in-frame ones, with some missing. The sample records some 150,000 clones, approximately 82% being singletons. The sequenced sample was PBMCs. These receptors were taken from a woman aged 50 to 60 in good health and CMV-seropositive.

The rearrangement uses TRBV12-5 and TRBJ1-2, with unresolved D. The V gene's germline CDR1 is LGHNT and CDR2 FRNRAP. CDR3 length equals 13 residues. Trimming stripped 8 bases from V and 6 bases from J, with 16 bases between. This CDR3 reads CASSPEFGDGYTF. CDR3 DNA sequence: TGTGCTAGTTCACCGGAGTTCGGCGATGGCTACACCTTC. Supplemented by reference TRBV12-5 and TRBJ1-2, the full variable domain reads DARVTQTPRHKVTEMGQEVTMRCQPILGHNTVFWYRQTMMQGLELLAYFRNRAPLDDSGMPKDRFSAEMPDATLATLKIQPSEPRDSAVYFCASSPEFGDGYTFGSGTRLTVV.

Here the CDR3 DNA reads TGTGCCAGCAGCTCGGTGACAGGGCTTAACACTGAAGCTTTCTTT. Translation: CASSSVTGLNTEAFF. V gene TRBV5-4 combines with J gene TRBJ1-1; 7 nucleotides match TRBD1. Germline trimming cut 3 bases from V and 2 bases from J; bases unmatched to any gene: 7. This CDR3 region has 15 residues. Germline V CDR1 and CDR2: SGHNT, YYREEE (reference sequence).